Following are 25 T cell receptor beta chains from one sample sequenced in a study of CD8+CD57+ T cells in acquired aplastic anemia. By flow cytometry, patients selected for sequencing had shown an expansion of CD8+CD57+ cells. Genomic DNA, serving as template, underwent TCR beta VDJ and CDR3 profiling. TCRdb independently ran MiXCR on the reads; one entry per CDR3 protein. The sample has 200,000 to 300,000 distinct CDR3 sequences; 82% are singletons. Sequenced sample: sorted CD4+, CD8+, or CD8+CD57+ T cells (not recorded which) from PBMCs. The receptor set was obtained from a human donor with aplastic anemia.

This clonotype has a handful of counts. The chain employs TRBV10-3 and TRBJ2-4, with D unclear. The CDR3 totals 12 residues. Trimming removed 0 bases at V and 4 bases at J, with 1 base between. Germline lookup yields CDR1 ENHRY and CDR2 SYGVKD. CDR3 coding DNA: TGTGCCATCAGTGAGTCAAAAAACATTCAGTACTTC. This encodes CAISESKNIQYF.

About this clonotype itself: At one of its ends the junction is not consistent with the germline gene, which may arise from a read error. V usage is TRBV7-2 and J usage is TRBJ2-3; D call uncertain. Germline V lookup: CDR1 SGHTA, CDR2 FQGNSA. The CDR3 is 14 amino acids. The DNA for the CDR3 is TGTGCCAGCAGCTTAGCGCCAGGTACGCAGTATCTTTACTTT. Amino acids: CASSLAPGTQYLYF.

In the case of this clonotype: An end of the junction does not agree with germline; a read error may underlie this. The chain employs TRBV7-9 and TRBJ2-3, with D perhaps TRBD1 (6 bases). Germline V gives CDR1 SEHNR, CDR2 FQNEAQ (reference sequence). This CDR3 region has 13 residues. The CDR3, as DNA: TGTGCCAGCAGCGAGTGGGCAGGGGAAGAGACGCAGTTT. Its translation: CASSEWAGEETQF. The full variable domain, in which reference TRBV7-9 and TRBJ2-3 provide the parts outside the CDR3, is DTGVSQNPRHKITKRGQNVTFRCDPISEHNRLYWYRQTLGQGPEFLTYFQNEAQLEKSRLLSDRFSAERPKGSFSTLEIQRTEQGDSAMYLCASSEWAGEETQFGPGTRLTVL.

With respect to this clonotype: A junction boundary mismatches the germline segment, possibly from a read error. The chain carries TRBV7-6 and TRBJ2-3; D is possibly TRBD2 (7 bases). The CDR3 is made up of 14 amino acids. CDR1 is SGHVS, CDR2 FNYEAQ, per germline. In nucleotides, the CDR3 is TGTGCCAGCAGCTTATTTACGGGGGGCACCTACCATGATTTT. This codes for CASSLFTGGTYHDF.

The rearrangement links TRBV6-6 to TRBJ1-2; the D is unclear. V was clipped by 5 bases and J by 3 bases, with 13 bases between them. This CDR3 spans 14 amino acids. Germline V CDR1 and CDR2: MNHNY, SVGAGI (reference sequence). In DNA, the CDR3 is TGTGCCAGCAGTGAAGTGACTGGGTACTATGGCTACACCTTC. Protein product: CASSEVTGYYGYTF.

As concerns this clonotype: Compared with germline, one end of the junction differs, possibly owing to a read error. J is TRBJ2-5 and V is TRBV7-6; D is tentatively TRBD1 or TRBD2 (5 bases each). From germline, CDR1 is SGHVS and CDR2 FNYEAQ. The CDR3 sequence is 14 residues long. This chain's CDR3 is CASSIALYRDHQQF. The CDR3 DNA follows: TGTGCCAGCAGCATAGCGCTCTACCGGGACCACCAACAATTC.

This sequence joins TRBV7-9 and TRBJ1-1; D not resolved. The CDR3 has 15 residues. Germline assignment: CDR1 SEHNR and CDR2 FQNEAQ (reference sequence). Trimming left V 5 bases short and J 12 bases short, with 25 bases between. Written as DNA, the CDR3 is TGTGCCAGCAGCGTAGATCCAAGAGGGAAGACTCAGTCTTTCTTT. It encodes CASSVDPRGKTQSFF. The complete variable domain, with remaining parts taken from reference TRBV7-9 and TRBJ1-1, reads DTGVSQNPRHKITKRGQNVTFRCDPISEHNRLYWYRQTLGQGPEFLTYFQNEAQLEKSRLLSDRFSAERPKGSFSTLEIQRTEQGDSAMYLCASSVDPRGKTQSFFGQGTRLTVV.

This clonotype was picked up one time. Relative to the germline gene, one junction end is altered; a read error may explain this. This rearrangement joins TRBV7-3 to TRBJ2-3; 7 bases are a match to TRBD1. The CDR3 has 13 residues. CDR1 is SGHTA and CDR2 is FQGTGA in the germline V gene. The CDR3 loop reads CASSGQATATEYF. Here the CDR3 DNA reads TGTGCCAGCTCAGGACAGGCCACAGCTACGGAGTATTTT. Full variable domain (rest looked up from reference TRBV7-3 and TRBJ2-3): GAGVSQTPSNKVTEKGKYVELRCDPISGHTALYWYRQSLGQGPEFLIYFQGTGAADDSGLPNDRFFAVRPEGSVSTLKIQRTERGDSAVYLCASSGQATATEYFGPGTRLTVL.

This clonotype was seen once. CDR3 coding DNA: TGCGCCAGCAGCTTGGGAGGGGCTACCTACAATGAGCAGTTCTTC. Protein product: CASSLGGATYNEQFF. The chain couples TRBV5-1 to TRBJ2-1; D might be TRBD1 or TRBD2, each matching 5 bases. Deletions cut 0 bases from V and 2 bases from J, with 9 bases between. The CDR3 loop spans 15 amino acids. Germline-derived CDR1 and CDR2 are SGHRS and YFSETQ.

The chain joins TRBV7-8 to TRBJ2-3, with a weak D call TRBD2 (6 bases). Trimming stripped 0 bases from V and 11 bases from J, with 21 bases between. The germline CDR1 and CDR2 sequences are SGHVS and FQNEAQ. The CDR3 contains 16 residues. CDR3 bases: TGTGCCAGCAGCTTAGCGGGAGGTGCCGATACGCAGAAGCAGTATTTT. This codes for CASSLAGGADTQKQYF.

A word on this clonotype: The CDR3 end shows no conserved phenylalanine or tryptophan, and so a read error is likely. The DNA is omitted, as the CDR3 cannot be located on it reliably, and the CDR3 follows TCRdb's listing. The CDR3 loop reads CASSWGRGATYTQ. This chain uses TRBV7-9 with TRBJ1-2; the table names TRBD1, a call not compared with the DNA. The CDR3 spans 13 residues, counting both ends. CDR1 SEHNR and CDR2 FQNEAQ come from the germline V gene (reference sequence).

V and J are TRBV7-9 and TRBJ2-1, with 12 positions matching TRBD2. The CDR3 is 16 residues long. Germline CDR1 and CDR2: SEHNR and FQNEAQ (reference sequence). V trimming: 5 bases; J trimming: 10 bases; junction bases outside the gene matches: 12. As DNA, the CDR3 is TGTGCCAGCAGCCCCGAACTAGCGGGGGGAAATGAGGAGCAGTTCTTC. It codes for CASSPELAGGNEEQFF.

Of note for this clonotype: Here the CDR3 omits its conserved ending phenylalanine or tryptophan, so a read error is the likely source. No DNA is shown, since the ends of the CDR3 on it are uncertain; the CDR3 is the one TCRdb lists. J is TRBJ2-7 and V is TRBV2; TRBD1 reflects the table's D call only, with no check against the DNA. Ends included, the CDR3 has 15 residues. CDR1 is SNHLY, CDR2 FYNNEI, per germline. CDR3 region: CASGDRGTDTQYFYS.

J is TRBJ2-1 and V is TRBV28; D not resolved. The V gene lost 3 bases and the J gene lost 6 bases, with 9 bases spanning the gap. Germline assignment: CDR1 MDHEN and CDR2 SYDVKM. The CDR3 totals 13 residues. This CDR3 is CASSFSRPNEQFF. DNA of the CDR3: TGTGCCAGCAGTTTTAGTAGGCCCAATGAGCAGTTCTTC. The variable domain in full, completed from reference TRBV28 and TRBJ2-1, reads DVKVTQSSRYLVKRTGEKVFLECVQDMDHENMFWYRQDPGLGLRLIYFSYDVKMKEKGDIPEGYSVSREKKERFSLILESASTNQTSMYLCASSFSRPNEQFFGPGTRLTVL.

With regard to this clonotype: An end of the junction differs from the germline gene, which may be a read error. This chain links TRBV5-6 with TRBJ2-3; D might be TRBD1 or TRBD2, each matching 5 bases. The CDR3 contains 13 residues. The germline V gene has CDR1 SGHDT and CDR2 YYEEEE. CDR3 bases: TGTGCCAGCGGCTTGGGGGACACAGATACGCAGTATTTT. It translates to CASGLGDTDTQYF.

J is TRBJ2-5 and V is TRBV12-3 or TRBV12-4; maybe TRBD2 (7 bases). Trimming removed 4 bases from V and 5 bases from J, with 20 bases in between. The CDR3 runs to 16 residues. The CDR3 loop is CASSSELAGARETQYF. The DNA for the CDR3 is TGTGCCAGCAGTTCAGAATTGGCGGGGGCGAGGGAGACCCAGTACTTC.

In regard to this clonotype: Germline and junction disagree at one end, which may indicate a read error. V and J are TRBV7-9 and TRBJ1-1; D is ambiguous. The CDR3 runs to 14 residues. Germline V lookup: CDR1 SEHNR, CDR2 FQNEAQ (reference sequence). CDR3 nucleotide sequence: TGTGCCAGCAGCAACATGAACACCGGGGAGCTGGTTTTTTTT. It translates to CASSNMNTGELVFF.

Here the CDR3 reads CSARQRQGFGNTIYF. The CDR3 DNA reads TGCAGTGCTAGACAGAGACAGGGTTTCGGAAACACCATATATTTT. J is TRBJ1-3 and V is TRBV20-1; 7 nucleotides align to TRBD1. Germline V gene data show CDR1 as DFQATT and CDR2 as SNEGSKA (reference sequence). The CDR3 runs 15 residues. The trim removed 2 bases at V and 4 bases at J, leaving 8 bases unmatched.

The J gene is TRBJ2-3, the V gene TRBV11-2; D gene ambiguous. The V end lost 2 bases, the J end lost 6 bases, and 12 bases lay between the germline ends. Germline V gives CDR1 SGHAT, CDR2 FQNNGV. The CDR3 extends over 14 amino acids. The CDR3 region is CASSLCGNQDTQYF. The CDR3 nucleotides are TGTGCCAGCAGCTTATGCGGCAATCAGGATACGCAGTATTTT. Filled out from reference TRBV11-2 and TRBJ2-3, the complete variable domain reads EAGVAQSPRYKIIEKRQSVAFWCNPISGHATLYWYQQILGQGPKLLIQFQNNGVVDDSQLPKDRFSAERLKGVDSTLKIQPAKLEDSAVYLCASSLCGNQDTQYFGPGTRLTVL.

The DNA for the CDR3 is TGTGCCAGCAGCCTAGATGGAGTTGAAGCTGTCTTTGACGTCCTGACTTTC. The encoded protein is CASSLDGVEAVFDVLTF. The chain carries TRBV7-9 and TRBJ2-6, with D unclear. The ends were cut back, 5 bases at V and 11 bases at J, with 25 bases in the middle. The CDR3 is made up of 17 amino acids. Germline V gene lookup returns CDR1 SEHNR and CDR2 FQNEAQ (reference sequence).

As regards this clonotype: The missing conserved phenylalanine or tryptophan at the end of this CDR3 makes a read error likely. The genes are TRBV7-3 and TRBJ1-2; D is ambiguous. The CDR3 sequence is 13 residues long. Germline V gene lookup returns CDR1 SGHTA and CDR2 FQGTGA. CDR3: CASSQHLAGGYTD. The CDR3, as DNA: TGCGCCAGCAGCCAACACCTTGCAGGTGGCTACACCGAC.

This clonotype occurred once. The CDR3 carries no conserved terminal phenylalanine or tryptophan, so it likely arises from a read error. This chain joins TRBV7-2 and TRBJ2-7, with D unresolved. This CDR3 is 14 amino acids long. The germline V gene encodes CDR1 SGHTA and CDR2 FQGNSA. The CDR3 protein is CASNLESEPYEQYL. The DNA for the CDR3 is TGTGCCAGCAACTTAGAGAGTGAACCCTACGAGCAGTACCTC.

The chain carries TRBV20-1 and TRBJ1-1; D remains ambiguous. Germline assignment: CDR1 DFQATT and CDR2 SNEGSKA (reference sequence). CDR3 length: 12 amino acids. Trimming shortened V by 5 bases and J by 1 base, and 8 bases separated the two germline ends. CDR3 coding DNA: TGCAGTGCTGATCTCGAGAACACTGAAGCTTTCTTT. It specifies CSADLENTEAFF.

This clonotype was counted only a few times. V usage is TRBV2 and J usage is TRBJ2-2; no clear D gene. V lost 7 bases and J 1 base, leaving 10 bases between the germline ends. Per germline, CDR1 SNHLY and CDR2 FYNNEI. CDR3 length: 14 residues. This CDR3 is CASKMVGNTGELFF. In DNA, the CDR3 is TGTGCCAGCAAAATGGTGGGGAACACCGGGGAGCTGTTTTTT.

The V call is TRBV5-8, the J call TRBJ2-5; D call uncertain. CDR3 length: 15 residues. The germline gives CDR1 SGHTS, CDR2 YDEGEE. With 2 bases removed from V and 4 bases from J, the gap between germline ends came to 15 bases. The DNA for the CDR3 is TGTGCCAGCAGCTTTAATAGGACCTGGGGAGAGACCCAGTACTTC. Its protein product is CASSFNRTWGETQYF.